The rows below give T cell receptor beta chains drawn from one sample of a study of synovial regulatory T cells in juvenile arthritis. Profiling relied on immunoSEQ multiplex PCR, and the TCRdb table lists in-frame clones only, not all of them. The sample totals about 10,000 clones; its top ten clones hold 0.35%. Material: Treg cells from blood. The origin of the receptors is a donor aged 2-29 years with juvenile idiopathic arthritis. CDR3s include the opening cysteine and the closing phenylalanine or tryptophan.

j_call | v_call | cdr3_aa
TRBJ1-2 | TRBV7-2 | CASSLSADREYGYTF
TRBJ1-5 | TRBV11-2 | CASSLEAVNQPQHF
TRBJ1-6 | TRBV5-4 | CASSSQGIRSPLHF
TRBJ1-6 | TRBV18 | CASSPGQTSSLHF
TRBJ1-1 | TRBV10-3 | CAIRGQGGSEAFF
TRBJ1-1 | TRBV5-6 | CASSATGVRTEAFF
TRBJ2-7 | TRBV10-3 | CAISAPGGRYEQYF
TRBJ1-5 | TRBV27 | CASSTRGSQPQHF
TRBJ2-3 | TRBV19 | CASSRGRHNTDTQYF
TRBJ2-1 | TRBV11-2 | CASSLGVGLASDEQFF
TRBJ2-1 | TRBV4-1 | CASSSRLHSYNEQFF
TRBJ2-2 | TRBV7-9 | CAVKGVFRNTGELFF
TRBJ1-5 | TRBV18 | CASSPLQGNQPQHF
TRBJ1-2 | TRBV7-9 | CASSSDRSYTF
TRBJ2-1 | TRBV4-1 | CASSQEWTSGGINEQFF
TRBJ2-7 | TRBV18 | CASSPFSGSTYEQYF
TRBJ1-5 | TRBV6-1 | CASTSPGRDNQPQHF
TRBJ2-1 | TRBV11-2 | CASSRQASGSYEQFF
TRBJ1-3 | TRBV5-4 | CASSLDGNTIYF
TRBJ2-1 | TRBV4-1 | CASSHTLAGGVYNEQFF
TRBJ1-6 | TRBV6-1 | CASRTGNNSPLHF
TRBJ1-2 | TRBV10-3 | CAISQGLGNYGYTF
TRBJ1-1 | TRBV19 | CASRLQAMNTEAFF
TRBJ1-5 | TRBV19 | CASSISGYSNQPQHF
TRBJ2-7 | TRBV20-1 | CSARDGRGQYF